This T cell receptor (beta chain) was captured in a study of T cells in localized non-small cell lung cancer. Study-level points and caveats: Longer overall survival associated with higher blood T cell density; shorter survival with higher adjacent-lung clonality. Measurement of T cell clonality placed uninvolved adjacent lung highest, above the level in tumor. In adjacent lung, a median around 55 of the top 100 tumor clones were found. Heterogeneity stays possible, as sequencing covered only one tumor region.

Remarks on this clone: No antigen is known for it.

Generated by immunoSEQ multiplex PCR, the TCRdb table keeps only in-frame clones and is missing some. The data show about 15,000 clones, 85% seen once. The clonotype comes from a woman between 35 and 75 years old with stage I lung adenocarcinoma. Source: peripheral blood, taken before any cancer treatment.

This CDR3 reads CASSVVGTGGTDTQYF. The CDR3 DNA sequence: TGTGCCAGCAGCGTAGTCGGGACAGGGGGCACAGATACGCAGTATTTT. The chain recombines TRBV9 with TRBJ2-3, with 10 bases aligning to TRBD1. The V gene end was trimmed by 0 bases and the J gene end by 1 base; junction bases not matched to a gene: 2. The CDR3 totals 16 residues. Per germline, CDR1 SGDLS and CDR2 YYNGEE.